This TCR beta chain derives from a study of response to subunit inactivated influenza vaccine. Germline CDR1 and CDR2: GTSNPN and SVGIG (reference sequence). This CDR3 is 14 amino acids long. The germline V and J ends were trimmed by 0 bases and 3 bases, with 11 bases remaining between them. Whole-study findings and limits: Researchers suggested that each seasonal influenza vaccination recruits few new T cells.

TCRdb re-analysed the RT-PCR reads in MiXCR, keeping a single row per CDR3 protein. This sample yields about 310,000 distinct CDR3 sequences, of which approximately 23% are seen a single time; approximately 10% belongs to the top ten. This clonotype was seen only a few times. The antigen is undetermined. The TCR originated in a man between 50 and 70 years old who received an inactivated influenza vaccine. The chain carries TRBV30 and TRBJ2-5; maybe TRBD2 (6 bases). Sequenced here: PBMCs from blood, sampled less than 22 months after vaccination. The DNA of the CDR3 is TGTGCCTGGAGTGTAACGGGACTCAAAGAGACCCAGTACTTC. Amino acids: CAWSVTGLKETQYF.